The 5 T cell receptor beta chains listed next were all sequenced from one sample in a study of shared clonotypes between healthy human individuals. Data came from immunoSEQ multiplex PCR; TCRdb stores just in-frame clones and leaves some out. The sample includes roughly 1,500,000 clones, about 98% of them seen just once. Sequenced material: naive CD4+ T cells sorted from blood. Stated subset: CD45RA+ positively selected. The receptors shown here come from a young man in good health.

The rearrangement joins TRBV28 to TRBJ2-1; 9 bases agree with TRBD2. CDR1 is MDHEN and CDR2 is SYDVKM in the germline V gene. The CDR3 has 12 amino acids. V lost 11 bases to trimming and J lost 4 bases; unmatched junction nucleotides: 3. In DNA form, the CDR3 reads TGTGCCGTAGCGGGAGCGTACAATGAGCAGTTCTTC. Amino acids: CAVAGAYNEQFF.

Notes on this clone: Other nucleotide sequences in the sample specify the same CDR3. The rearrangement links TRBV28 to TRBJ2-7; D is undetermined. The CDR3 has 12 residues. V was trimmed by 8 bases and J by 0 bases, leaving 8 bases between them. The germline V gene encodes CDR1 MDHEN and CDR2 SYDVKM. The CDR3 is CASLGSSYEQYF. CDR3 nucleotides: TGTGCCAGCTTAGGTTCCTCCTACGAGCAGTACTTC. Looking up the rest from reference TRBV28 and TRBJ2-7 gives the full variable domain: DVKVTQSSRYLVKRTGEKVFLECVQDMDHENMFWYRQDPGLGLRLIYFSYDVKMKEKGDIPEGYSVSREKKERFSLILESASTNQTSMYLCASLGSSYEQYFGPGTRLTVT.

The chain employs TRBV18 and TRBJ1-1; TRBD1 aligns across 11 bases. Trimming cost V 4 bases and J 6 bases; bases outside gene matches: 7. The germline gives CDR1 KGHSH, CDR2 LQKENI. The CDR3 contains 15 residues. As DNA, the CDR3 is TGTGCCAGCTCACTTCGGACAGGGGGCGCGGCTGAAGCTTTCTTT. It translates to CASSLRTGGAAEAFF.

V gene TRBV6-6 combines with J gene TRBJ1-1; D not resolved. This CDR3 is 15 amino acids long. The V and J ends lost 2 bases and 1 base respectively, with 11 bases between them. CDR1 MNHNY and CDR2 SVGAGI come from the germline V gene (reference sequence). The CDR3 here is CASSYAHSRNTEAFF. DNA for the CDR3: TGTGCCAGCAGTTACGCGCACTCGAGGAACACTGAAGCTTTCTTT.

V usage is TRBV2 and J usage is TRBJ1-1; no clear D gene. CDR1 is SNHLY and CDR2 is FYNNEI in the germline V gene. V dropped 2 bases and J dropped 2 bases, with 6 bases sitting between them. The CDR3 has 13 amino acids. CDR3 in DNA: TGTGCCAGCAGTGAAAATGAAAACACTGAAGCTTTCTTT. Translated: CASSENENTEAFF.